One sample yielded the 12 T cell receptor beta chains listed below, sequenced in a study of cytomegalovirus exposure and HLA in healthy donors. The PCR made use of 60 Vbeta and 13 Jbeta primers. Assay: immunoSEQ multiplex PCR; the TCRdb copy retains only in-frame clones and omits some. The data hold around 130,000 clones, with approximately 68% observed a single time. The sample was PBMCs. These receptor sequences come from a man between 25 and 39 years old in good health and CMV-seropositive.

This clone came up a few times. The rearrangement joins TRBV5-1 to TRBJ2-7, with 12 nucleotides matching TRBD2. CDR1 and CDR2 from the germline V gene are SGHRS and YFSETQ. This CDR3 spans 14 amino acids. Trimming took 4 bases from V and 4 from J; bases not matched to a gene: 3. The CDR3 region is CASSPTSGRYEQYF. CDR3 in DNA: TGCGCCAGCAGCCCTACTAGCGGGAGGTACGAGCAGTACTTC.

This clone appeared a few times. The V and J genes are TRBV5-1 and TRBJ2-7, with D unresolved. Germline loops: CDR1 SGHRS, CDR2 YFSETQ. The germline V and J ends were trimmed by 1 base and 3 bases, with 17 bases remaining between them. The CDR3 consists of 16 residues. CDR3 bases: TGCGCCAGCAGCTTGACTACCCCCCCCATCGGCTACGAGCAGTACTTC. Amino acids: CASSLTTPPIGYEQYF.

This sequence joins TRBV7-6 and TRBJ2-7; TRBD2 aligns across 12 bases. The germline V gene encodes CDR1 SGHVS and CDR2 FNYEAQ. This CDR3 comprises 15 residues. With V trimmed by 2 bases and J by 3 bases, 2 bases remained unmatched. CDR3 in amino acids: CASSLTLAGGYEQYF. CDR3 in DNA: TGTGCCAGCAGCTTAACACTAGCGGGAGGCTACGAGCAGTACTTC.

The sample holds a few counts of this clone. The chain is built from TRBV5-1 and TRBJ1-1, with 7 positions matching TRBD1. The CDR3 has 14 residues. The V segment lost 0 bases and the J segment 7 bases; nucleotides outside the gene matches: 6. Germline V CDR1 and CDR2: SGHRS, YFSETQ. The CDR3, as DNA: TGCGCCAGCAGCTTGGGGCAGGGGGGAGATGAAGCTTTCTTT. This codes for CASSLGQGGDEAFF.

The chain combines TRBV7-6 with TRBJ2-7; the match to TRBD2 covers 7 bases. Unmatched junction bases numbered 6, after V lost 4 bases and J lost 6 bases. The CDR3 contains 13 residues. Germline V CDR1 and CDR2: SGHVS, FNYEAQ. CDR3 residues: CASSSTSWGEQYF. The CDR3 DNA is TGTGCCAGCAGCTCGACTAGCTGGGGCGAGCAGTACTTC.

With respect to this clone: At one boundary the junction diverges from the germline segment, which might be a read error. V and J are TRBV6-6 and TRBJ1-1; maybe TRBD1 (5 bases). The CDR3 is 16 residues long. Germline lookup yields CDR1 MNHNY and CDR2 SVGAGI (reference sequence). The CDR3 DNA reads TGTGCCAGCAGTCCACAGGTTGTTTACGCGACGGGGGAAGTTTTCTTT. This codes for CASSPQVVYATGEVFF.

This chain joins TRBV7-8 and TRBJ2-1, with a weak D call TRBD2 (5 bases). The CDR3 has 13 residues. Trimming took off 1 base at V and 9 bases at J, with 10 bases between the two ends. Germline CDR1 reads SGHVS; CDR2 reads FQNEAQ. DNA of the CDR3: TGTGCCAGCAGCTTAGTTTTCGGAGGTGAGCAGTTCTTC. This encodes CASSLVFGGEQFF.

The rearrangement links TRBV29-1 to TRBJ2-1, with TRBD1 matching 9 bases. J lost 7 bases, V lost 2 bases, and 9 bases had no gene match. The CDR3 is made up of 15 amino acids. CDR1 and CDR2 (germline): SQVTM, ANQGSEA. The CDR3 DNA reads as TGCAGCGTTGAACATGGGGACAGGGTTAGGAATGAGCAGTTCTTC. This sequence encodes CSVEHGDRVRNEQFF.

The chain couples TRBV2 to TRBJ2-7; possibly TRBD1 for D (6 bases). Germline V gene lookup returns CDR1 SNHLY and CDR2 FYNNEI. V dropped 2 bases and J dropped 7 bases, with 15 bases sitting between them. The CDR3 runs 14 residues. The CDR3 loop is CASSETIRGGEQYF. CDR3 nucleotide sequence: TGTGCCAGCAGTGAAACTATCCGAGGGGGAGAGCAGTACTTC.

This clone was observed once. The chain recombines TRBV27 with TRBJ2-5, with D maybe TRBD1 (7 bases). Germline lookup yields CDR1 MNHEY and CDR2 SMNVEV (reference sequence). The CDR3 has 14 amino acids. Trimming pared 5 bases from V and 5 bases from J, leaving 15 bases between. The CDR3 here is CASSPRQGGETQYF. As DNA, the CDR3 is TGTGCCAGCAGTCCCCGACAGGGAGGCGAGACCCAGTACTTC.

V usage is TRBV10-3 and J usage is TRBJ1-1; 12 bases fit TRBD1. The CDR3 extends over 16 amino acids. CDR1 and CDR2 (germline): ENHRY, SYGVKD. V lost 11 bases to trimming and J lost 1 base; unmatched junction nucleotides: 11. CDR3 DNA sequence: TGTGCCGCCCAAGGGGGACAGGGGGCGCGGAACACTGAAGCTTTCTTT. It codes for CAAQGGQGARNTEAFF.

The genes are TRBV27 and TRBJ2-2, with D maybe TRBD2 (7 bases). Looked up from germline, CDR1 is MNHEY and CDR2 is SMNVEV (reference sequence). V lost 6 bases and J lost 4, with 21 bases in between. The CDR3 extends over 17 amino acids. CDR3 sequence: CASRERGGGGGTGELFF. CDR3 sequence (DNA): TGTGCCAGCAGAGAGCGGGGCGGGGGCGGGGGCACCGGGGAGCTGTTTTTT.